This TCR beta chain stems from a study of identical twins. Study-wide results and limits: Compared with unrelated sharing, twin-shared out-of-frame alpha sequences had more low-probability sequences.

Each CDR3 protein is one row after TCRdb ran MiXCR on the 5' RACE reads. The table records 550,000 to 700,000 distinct CDR3 sequences, approximately 9.6% of them present only once. This CDR3 has 18 residues. Trimming cost V 0 bases and J 2 bases, with 18 bases left between them. Comment on this clonotype: Its antigen is unknown.

This sample also appeared in a second study, on yellow fever vaccine responses in identical twins. As that study records: As reported, the vaccine T cell response of twins seemed partly convergent and partly personalized.

This clonotype was sampled from a woman aged 18-30 years in good health. The V call is TRBV12-3 or TRBV12-4, the J call TRBJ2-3; a possible D gene is TRBD1 (6 bases). The sequenced material came from PBMCs. CDR3 amino acids: CASSLAPISDSFTDTQYF. The CDR3 DNA reads as TGTGCCAGCAGTTTAGCGCCGATATCGGACAGCTTCACAGATACGCAGTATTTT.